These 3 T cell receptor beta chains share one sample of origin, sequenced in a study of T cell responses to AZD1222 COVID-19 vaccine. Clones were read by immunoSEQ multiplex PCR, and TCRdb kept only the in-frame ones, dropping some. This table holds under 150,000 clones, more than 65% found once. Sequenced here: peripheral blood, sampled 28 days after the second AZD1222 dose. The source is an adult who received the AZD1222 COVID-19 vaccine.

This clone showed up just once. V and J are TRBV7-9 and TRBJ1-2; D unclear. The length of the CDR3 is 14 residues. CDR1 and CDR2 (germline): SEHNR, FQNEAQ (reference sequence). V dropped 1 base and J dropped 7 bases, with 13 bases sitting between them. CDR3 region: CASSLGGLGGGYTF. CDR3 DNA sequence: TGTGCCAGCAGCTTAGGCGGGCTGGGCGGTGGCTACACCTTC.

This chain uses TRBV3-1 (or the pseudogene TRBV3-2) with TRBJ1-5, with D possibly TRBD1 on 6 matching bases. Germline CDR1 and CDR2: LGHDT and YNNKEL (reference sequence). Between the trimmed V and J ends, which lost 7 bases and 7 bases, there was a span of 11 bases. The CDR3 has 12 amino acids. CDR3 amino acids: CASTSGDQPQHF. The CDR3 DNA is TGTGCCAGCACCTCAGGGGACCAGCCCCAGCATTTT.

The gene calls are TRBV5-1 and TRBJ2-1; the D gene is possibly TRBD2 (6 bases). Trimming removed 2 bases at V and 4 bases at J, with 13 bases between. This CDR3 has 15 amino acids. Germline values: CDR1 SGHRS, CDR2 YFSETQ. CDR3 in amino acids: CASSLGLAPYNEQFF. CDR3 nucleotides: TGCGCCAGCAGCTTAGGTCTAGCGCCTTACAATGAGCAGTTCTTC.